The 6 T cell receptor beta chains listed next were all sequenced from one sample in a study of blood T cell repertoires in COVID-19. The assay was immunoSEQ multiplex PCR, and TCRdb's table has in-frame clones only and misses some. The table lists around 98,000 clones, less than 85% of them singletons. Sample: peripheral blood. The receptors derive from a man in his 70s with active or convalescent COVID-19.

The gene calls are TRBV15 and TRBJ2-3; 7 bases agree with TRBD1. V lost 1 base, J lost 0 bases, and 1 base stayed unmatched. The CDR3 is made up of 15 amino acids. From germline, CDR1 is LNHNV and CDR2 YYDKDF (reference sequence). DNA for the CDR3: TGTGCCACCAGCAGAGGACAGGGAAGCACAGATACGCAGTATTTT. Its translation: CATSRGQGSTDTQYF. Looking up the rest from reference TRBV15 and TRBJ2-3 gives the full variable domain: DAMVIQNPRYQVTQFGKPVTLSCSQTLNHNVMYWYQQKSSQAPKLLFHYYDKDFNNEADTPDNFQSRRPNTSFCFLDIRSPGLGDTAMYLCATSRGQGSTDTQYFGPGTRLTVL.

The rearrangement joins TRBV14 to TRBJ2-7; a weak D match, TRBD1 (5 bases). The V gene's germline CDR1 is SGHDN and CDR2 FVKESK. There are 14 residues in the CDR3. V lost 2 bases to trimming and J lost 3 bases, with 11 bases between them. The CDR3 spells CASSQTRASYEQYF. The CDR3 nucleotides read TGTGCCAGCAGCCAAACCAGGGCTAGCTACGAGCAGTACTTC.

The genes are TRBV25-1 and TRBJ2-2; 9 nucleotides agree with TRBD1. CDR1 and CDR2 from the germline V gene are MGHDK and SYGVNS. The CDR3 consists of 15 residues. V dropped 5 bases and J dropped 5; count of bases not matched to a gene: 6. The chain's CDR3 is CASSKQGAGTGELFF. CDR3 nucleotides: TGTGCCAGCAGTAAACAGGGGGCCGGGACCGGGGAGCTGTTTTTT.

The V and J genes are TRBV6-5 and TRBJ1-5; 7 bases are a match to TRBD1. This CDR3 has 14 amino acids. CDR1 MNHEY and CDR2 SVGAGI come from the germline V gene. V shed 6 bases, J shed 3 bases, and the junction held 5 bases outside the gene matches. In nucleotides, the CDR3 is TGTGCCAGCAGGACGACAGGGAACAATCAGCCCCAGCATTTT. Its translation: CASRTTGNNQPQHF.

The V and J genes are TRBV30 and TRBJ1-2; D remains unclear. Germline V gene lookup returns CDR1 GTSNPN and CDR2 SVGIG (reference sequence). V was shortened by 1 base and J by 5 bases, with 5 bases between the two germline ends. The CDR3 runs 11 residues. CDR3 nucleotide sequence: TGTGCCTGGAGTGCCTTTTATGGCTACACCTTC. It specifies CAWSAFYGYTF.

The CDR3 loop is CASSQAPPEGQTQYF. For the CDR3, the DNA is TGCGCCAGCAGCCAAGCTCCCCCGGAGGGTCAGACCCAGTACTTC. The genes are TRBV4-3 and TRBJ2-5; weak D call: TRBD2 (6 bases). V dropped 1 base and J dropped 6 bases, with 15 bases sitting between them. Germline V lookup: CDR1 LGHNA, CDR2 YSLEER. CDR3 length equals 15 residues.